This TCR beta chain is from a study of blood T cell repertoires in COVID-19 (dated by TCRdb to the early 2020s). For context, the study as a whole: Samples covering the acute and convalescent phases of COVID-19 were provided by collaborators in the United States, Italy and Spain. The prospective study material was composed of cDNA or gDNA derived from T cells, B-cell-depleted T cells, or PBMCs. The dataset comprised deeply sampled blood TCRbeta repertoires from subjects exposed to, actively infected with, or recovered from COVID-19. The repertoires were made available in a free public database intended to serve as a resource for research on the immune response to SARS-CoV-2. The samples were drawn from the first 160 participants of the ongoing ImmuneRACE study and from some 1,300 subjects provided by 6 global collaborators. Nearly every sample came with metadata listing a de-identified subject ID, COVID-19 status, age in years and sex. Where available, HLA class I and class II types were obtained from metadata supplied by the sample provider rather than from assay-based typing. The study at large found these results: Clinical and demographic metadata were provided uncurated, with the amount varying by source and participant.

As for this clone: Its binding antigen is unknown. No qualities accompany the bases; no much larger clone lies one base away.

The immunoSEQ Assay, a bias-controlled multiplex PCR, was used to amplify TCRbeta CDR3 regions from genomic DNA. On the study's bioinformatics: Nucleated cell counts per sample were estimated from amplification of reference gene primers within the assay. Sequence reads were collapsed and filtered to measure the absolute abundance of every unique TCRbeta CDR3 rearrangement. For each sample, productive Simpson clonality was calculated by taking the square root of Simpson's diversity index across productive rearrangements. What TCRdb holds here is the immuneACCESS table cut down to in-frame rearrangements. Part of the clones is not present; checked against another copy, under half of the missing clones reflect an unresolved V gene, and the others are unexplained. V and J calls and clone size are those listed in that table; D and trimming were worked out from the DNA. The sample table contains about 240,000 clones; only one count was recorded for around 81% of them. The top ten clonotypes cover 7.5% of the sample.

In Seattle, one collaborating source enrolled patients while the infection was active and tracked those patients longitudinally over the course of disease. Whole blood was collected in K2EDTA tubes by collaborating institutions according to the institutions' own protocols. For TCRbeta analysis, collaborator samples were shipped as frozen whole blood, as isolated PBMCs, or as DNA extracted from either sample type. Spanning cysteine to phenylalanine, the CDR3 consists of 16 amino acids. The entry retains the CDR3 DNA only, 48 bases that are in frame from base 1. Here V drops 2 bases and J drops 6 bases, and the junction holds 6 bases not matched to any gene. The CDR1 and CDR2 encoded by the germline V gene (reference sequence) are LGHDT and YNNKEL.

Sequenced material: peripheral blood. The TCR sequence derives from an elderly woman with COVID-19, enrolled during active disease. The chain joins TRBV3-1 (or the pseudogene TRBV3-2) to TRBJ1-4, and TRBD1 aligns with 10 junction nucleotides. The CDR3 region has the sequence CASSQRVGTGDEKLFF. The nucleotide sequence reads TGTGCCAGCAGCCAAAGGGTAGGGACAGGGGATGAAAAACTGTTTTTT.